This TCR beta chain was obtained from a study of T cell responses to AZD1222 COVID-19 vaccine. Measured with immunoSEQ multiplex PCR; TCRdb has only the in-frame clones, and not every one. The sample includes roughly 190,000 clones, 80% to 95% of them seen just once. Trimming pared 0 bases from V and 3 bases from J, leaving 8 bases between. Germline V CDR1 and CDR2: MNHNY, SVGAGI (reference sequence). The CDR3 has 14 amino acids. Sequences were derived from peripheral blood, sampled on day 0 of AZD1222 vaccination. The sequence derives from an adult in good health. The chain has TRBV6-6 and TRBJ1-2; D gene unclear. CDR3 protein: CASSYSSGDYGYTF. The DNA of the CDR3 is TGTGCCAGCAGTTACTCTTCCGGGGACTATGGCTACACCTTC.